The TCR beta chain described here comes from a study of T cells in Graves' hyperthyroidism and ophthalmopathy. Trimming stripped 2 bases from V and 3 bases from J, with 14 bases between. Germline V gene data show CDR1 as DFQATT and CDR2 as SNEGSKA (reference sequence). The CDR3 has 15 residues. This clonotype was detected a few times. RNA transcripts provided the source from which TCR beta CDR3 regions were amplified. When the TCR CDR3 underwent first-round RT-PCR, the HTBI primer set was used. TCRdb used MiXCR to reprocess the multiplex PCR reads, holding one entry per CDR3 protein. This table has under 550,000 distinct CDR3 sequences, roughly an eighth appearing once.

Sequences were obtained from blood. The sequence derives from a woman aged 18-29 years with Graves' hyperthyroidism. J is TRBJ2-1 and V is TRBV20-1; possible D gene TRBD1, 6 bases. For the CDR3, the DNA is TGCAGTGCTAGACTACGGGACAAAGACTACAATGAGCAGTTCTTC. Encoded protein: CSARLRDKDYNEQFF.